The next 30 T cell receptor beta chains were all read from a single sample in a study of a mutant IDH1 vaccine in newly diagnosed glioma. Sequencing used immunoSEQ multiplex PCR; TCRdb keeps in-frame clones, though not all of them. The sample carries some 60,000 clones, over 70% recorded once. Their antigen targets remain unknown. Time point specified: week 11, during vaccination. The content of each vaccine dose was 300 ug of mutant IDH1 20-mer peptide, and topical imiquimod accompanied it. Sequences were derived from PBMCs, sampled from a glioma patient whose treatment included an IDH1 peptide vaccine. The receptors shown here come from a man over 45 with glioma.

J is TRBJ2-1 and V is TRBV2; 11 positions agree with TRBD1. Germline V gives CDR1 SNHLY, CDR2 FYNNEI. V was pared by 6 bases and J by 8 bases, with 6 bases of the junction left unmatched. The CDR3 runs to 14 residues. In DNA form, the CDR3 reads TGTGCCAGCAGCGGGACAGGGGGGTTCGATGAGCAGTTCTTC. It is translated as CASSGTGGFDEQFF.

The genes are TRBV6-1 and TRBJ2-2; 8 bases map to TRBD1. J gave up 4 bases and V 7 bases, and 5 bases lay outside the gene matches. The CDR3 spans 14 residues. From germline, CDR1 is MNHNS and CDR2 SASEGT. The CDR3 spells CASTRTGLTGELFF. The CDR3 DNA is TGTGCCAGCACCCGGACAGGGCTCACCGGGGAGCTGTTTTTT.

This rearrangement joins TRBV6-1 to TRBJ2-7; D remains unclear. There are 11 residues in the CDR3. Trimming shortened V by 6 bases and J by 6 bases, and 9 bases separated the two germline ends. Looked up from germline, CDR1 is MNHNS and CDR2 is SASEGT. In DNA, the CDR3 is TGTGCCAGCAGGGAGCAGACCGAGCAGTACTTC. It translates to CASREQTEQYF.

In its sample, this clone was seen a few times. The chain employs TRBV7-8 and TRBJ1-1; possibly TRBD1 for D (5 bases). In germline, CDR1 is SGHVS, CDR2 FQNEAQ. V lost 5 bases and J lost 0, with 13 bases in between. The length of the CDR3 is 15 residues. The DNA of the CDR3 is TGTGCCAGCAGCCCCAGGGAGGCGGTGAACACTGAAGCTTTCTTT. Its protein product is CASSPREAVNTEAFF.

The chain is built from TRBV2 and TRBJ1-5, with 8 bases matching TRBD1. The CDR3 covers 17 residues. V gave up 6 bases and J gave up 6 bases; unmatched junction bases: 16. Germline loops: CDR1 SNHLY, CDR2 FYNNEI. The CDR3 region has the DNA TGTGCCAGCAGCCTAAGCGGGGGGCAGGGGGCGATTCAGCCCCAGCATTTT. Translation gives CASSLSGGQGAIQPQHF.

The chain combines TRBV29-1 with TRBJ2-1; D call uncertain. CDR1 is SQVTM and CDR2 is ANQGSEA in the germline V gene. This CDR3 region has 16 residues. Trimming stripped 6 bases from V and 0 bases from J, with 18 bases between. CDR3 sequence (DNA): TGCAGCGTCGACCCTTTTGGAGCCGACTCCTACAATGAGCAGTTCTTC. Amino acid sequence: CSVDPFGADSYNEQFF.

The chain recombines TRBV10-3 with TRBJ2-5; weak D call: TRBD2 (7 bases). V shed 10 bases and J shed 6 bases, with 21 bases lying between them. Germline-derived CDR1 and CDR2 are ENHRY and SYGVKD. CDR3 length: 14 residues. CDR3 bases: TGTGCCACCGAAGGTTCCGGGGGGCGGCAGACCCAGTACTTC. As protein: CATEGSGGRQTQYF.

The genes are TRBV7-2 and TRBJ2-3; possibly TRBD1 for D (6 bases). Germline CDR1 SGHTA, CDR2 FQGNSA. Between the trimmed V and J ends, which lost 3 bases and 10 bases, there was a span of 17 bases. The CDR3 is made up of 14 amino acids. The CDR3 is CASSFGAEGVAQYF. The DNA of the CDR3 is TGTGCCAGCAGCTTCGGGGCAGAGGGGGTTGCGCAGTATTTT.

The rearrangement uses TRBV21-1 and TRBJ1-3. TRBV21-1 is termed a pseudogene. CDR3 length equals 15 residues. CDR3 in amino acids: CARSGRGRSGNTIYF. CDR3 in DNA: TGTGCCAGATCGGGACGGGGAAGGTCTGGAAACACCATATATTTT.

The genes are TRBV5-1 and TRBJ2-2; TRBD1 aligns across 8 bases. CDR1 is SGHRS and CDR2 is YFSETQ in the germline V gene. The ends lost 4 bases at V and 5 bases at J; junction bases unmatched: 4. There are 14 residues in the CDR3. In nucleotides, the CDR3 is TGCGCCAGCAGCCCGCAGGGGGCGACCGGGGAGCTGTTTTTT. Its protein is CASSPQGATGELFF.

The chain is built from TRBV30 and TRBJ2-5, with 10 bases aligning to TRBD2. J was trimmed by 5 bases and V by 1 base; bases with no gene match: 10. The germline CDR1 and CDR2 sequences are GTSNPN and SVGIG (reference sequence). This CDR3 is built from 16 residues. This CDR3 reads CAWSGVERGGRETQYF. DNA of the CDR3: TGTGCCTGGAGTGGGGTCGAGCGGGGGGGCCGGGAGACCCAGTACTTC.

The V call is TRBV5-1, the J call TRBJ1-2; D is unclear. CDR1 is SGHRS and CDR2 is YFSETQ in the germline V gene. CDR3 length equals 13 residues. Deletions cut 4 bases from V and 2 bases from J, with 9 bases between. Here the CDR3 DNA reads TGCGCCAGCAGCCTTCGGACGAACTATGGCTACACCTTC. Protein sequence: CASSLRTNYGYTF.

The chain joins TRBV14 to TRBJ2-7; D gene unclear. The CDR3 has 13 residues. Germline-derived CDR1 and CDR2 are SGHDN and FVKESK. Deletions cut 3 bases from V and 8 bases from J, with 14 bases between. The CDR3 here is CASSQGILSKQYF. CDR3 DNA sequence: TGTGCCAGCAGCCAGGGTATCCTCAGCAAGCAGTACTTC.

V is TRBV7-2 and J is TRBJ1-4; D ambiguous. This CDR3 is 13 amino acids long. Trimming removed 1 base at V and 8 bases at J, with 8 bases between. Germline lookup yields CDR1 SGHTA and CDR2 FQGNSA. The CDR3 DNA is TGTGCCAGCAGCTTAGGTTTTGTGGAAAAACTGTTTTTT. Its translation: CASSLGFVEKLFF.

The chain combines TRBV28 with TRBJ2-7, with D perhaps TRBD1 or TRBD2 (7 bases each). V shed 3 bases and J shed 1 base, with 13 bases lying between them. This CDR3 has 15 residues. Germline V gene data show CDR1 as MDHEN and CDR2 as SYDVKM. CDR3 sequence (DNA): TGTGCCAGCAGTTTGGGGAGGGGGCGATCCTACGAGCAGTACTTC. It codes for CASSLGRGRSYEQYF. The full variable domain, rest sourced from reference TRBV28 and TRBJ2-7, is DVKVTQSSRYLVKRTGEKVFLECVQDMDHENMFWYRQDPGLGLRLIYFSYDVKMKEKGDIPEGYSVSREKKERFSLILESASTNQTSMYLCASSLGRGRSYEQYFGPGTRLTVT.

V gene TRBV6-1 combines with J gene TRBJ2-7; D gene unclear. This CDR3 comprises 13 residues. V was clipped by 3 bases and J by 4 bases, with 10 bases between them. The germline V gene encodes CDR1 MNHNS and CDR2 SASEGT. CDR3 bases: TGTGCCAGCAGTGACCGACTGGGATACGAGCAGTACTTC. It specifies CASSDRLGYEQYF.

This chain's CDR3 is CASSIGTRANSPLHF. DNA of the CDR3: TGTGCCAGTAGTATCGGGACAAGGGCTAATTCACCCCTCCACTTT. The J gene is TRBJ1-6, the V gene TRBV19; tentatively, D is TRBD1 (6 bases). V dropped 3 bases and J dropped 6 bases, with 12 bases sitting between them. The CDR3 is 15 residues long. Germline CDR1 reads LNHDA; CDR2 reads SQIVND (reference sequence).

In this sample, this clone turned up a few times. V gene TRBV7-2 combines with J gene TRBJ2-7; possibly TRBD1 or TRBD2 for D (7 bases each). Per germline, CDR1 SGHTA and CDR2 FQGNSA. This CDR3 contains 16 residues. V was shortened by 5 bases and J by 0 bases, with 17 bases between the two germline ends. The CDR3 loop reads CASSPVGGTDSYEQYF. The CDR3, as DNA: TGTGCCAGCAGCCCGGTCGGGGGGACAGACTCCTACGAGCAGTACTTC.

This sequence joins TRBV23-1 and TRBJ2-7; D gene uncertain. TRBV23-1 is an ORF for which the function is uncertain. The CDR3 runs 11 residues. Between the trimmed V and J ends, which lost 4 bases and 5 bases, there was a span of 6 bases. CDR3 DNA sequence: TGCGCCAGCAGTCCTCTAAACGAGCAGTACTTC. Amino acids: CASSPLNEQYF.

This clone has just a few counts. V usage is TRBV4-1 and J usage is TRBJ2-1; no definite D call. V lost 5 bases to trimming and J lost 6 bases, with 8 bases between them. CDR3 length equals 12 residues. The germline V gene has CDR1 MGHRA and CDR2 YSYEKL. This chain's CDR3 is CASSAPSNEQFF. CDR3 nucleotide sequence: TGCGCCAGCAGCGCTCCGAGCAATGAGCAGTTCTTC.

The chain carries TRBV19 and TRBJ2-7; 8 positions agree with TRBD2. CDR1 is LNHDA and CDR2 is SQIVND in the germline V gene (reference sequence). The CDR3 runs 15 residues. With 7 bases clipped from V and 4 bases from J, the junction kept 12 bases outside the gene matches. CDR3 residues: CASTSAPGGRYEQYF. The CDR3 DNA reads TGTGCCAGTACCTCCGCTCCGGGGGGGCGATACGAGCAGTACTTC.

The V call is TRBV5-1, the J call TRBJ2-3; possible D gene TRBD1, 6 bases. This CDR3 is 16 amino acids long. CDR1 and CDR2 from the germline V gene are SGHRS and YFSETQ. V was trimmed by 4 bases and J by 4 bases, leaving 19 bases between them. The DNA of the CDR3 is TGCGCCAGCAGCCCGGACGTAAACAGGGCAGCAGATACGCAGTATTTT. Translated: CASSPDVNRAADTQYF.

V gene TRBV7-3 combines with J gene TRBJ2-3, with D possibly TRBD2 on 5 matching bases. Germline CDR1 is SGHTA and CDR2 is FQGTGA. V was cut by 5 bases and J by 3 bases, with 15 bases left in between. The CDR3 loop spans 15 amino acids. For the CDR3, the DNA is TGTGCCAGCAGCCCACGGATGACGGGGACAGATACGCAGTATTTT. Translation: CASSPRMTGTDTQYF. Full variable domain (rest looked up from reference TRBV7-3 and TRBJ2-3): GAGVSQTPSNKVTEKGKYVELRCDPISGHTALYWYRQSLGQGPEFLIYFQGTGAADDSGLPNDRFFAVRPEGSVSTLKIQRTERGDSAVYLCASSPRMTGTDTQYFGPGTRLTVL.

This clone was counted only a few times. This chain links TRBV5-4 with TRBJ1-1, with D uncertain. V was pared by 0 bases and J by 8 bases, with 11 bases between. Germline V gives CDR1 SGHNT, CDR2 YYREEE (reference sequence). The CDR3 consists of 13 residues. In DNA, the CDR3 is TGTGCCAGCAGCTTGGCTGGGGAAACCGAAGCTTTCTTT. This gives the protein CASSLAGETEAFF.

V gene TRBV29-1 combines with J gene TRBJ1-2; TRBD1 agrees at 12 bases. Germline V gene sequence: CDR1 SQVTM, CDR2 ANQGSEA. The trim removed 6 bases at V and 6 bases at J, leaving 8 bases unmatched. The length of the CDR3 is 14 residues. CDR3 amino acids: CSVADWDRGHGYTF. Here the CDR3 DNA reads TGCAGCGTCGCTGATTGGGACAGGGGGCATGGCTACACCTTC.

V and J are TRBV6-6 and TRBJ1-5; 10 positions agree with TRBD1. CDR3 length: 14 residues. Looked up from germline, CDR1 is MNHNY and CDR2 is SVGAGI (reference sequence). V lost 7 bases to trimming and J lost 11 bases; unmatched junction nucleotides: 11. CDR3: CASTTGQGILAQHF. The CDR3 nucleotides read TGTGCCAGCACGACGGGACAGGGGATCTTGGCCCAGCATTTT.

The chain joins TRBV6-4 to TRBJ1-1; D might be TRBD1 (6 bases). The CDR3 is 11 residues long. V dropped 4 bases and J dropped 7 bases, with 7 bases sitting between them. Germline assignment: CDR1 MRHNA and CDR2 SNTAGT. The CDR3 spells CASSGGGEAFF. The DNA of the CDR3 is TGTGCCAGCAGTGGAGGGGGTGAAGCTTTCTTT.

The chain has TRBV5-4 and TRBJ1-3, with D possibly being TRBD1 (6 bases). The CDR3 spans 14 residues. The V end lost 4 bases, the J end lost 3 bases, and 11 bases lay between the germline ends. The germline V gene has CDR1 SGHNT and CDR2 YYREEE (reference sequence). The CDR3 region has the DNA TGTGCCAGCAGCGCCAGACAGGATGGAAACACCATATATTTT. It translates to CASSARQDGNTIYF.

There are a few counts of this clone. The genes are TRBV2 and TRBJ2-7; D is perhaps TRBD2 (6 bases). Trimming took 8 bases from V and 5 from J, leaving 19 bases between them. The CDR3 covers 14 residues. Germline V gene sequence: CDR1 SNHLY, CDR2 FYNNEI. Here the CDR3 reads CASSKEASVHEQYF. The CDR3 DNA reads as TGTGCCAGCTCGAAGGAGGCTAGCGTCCACGAGCAGTACTTC.

The V call is TRBV5-1, the J call TRBJ1-1; perhaps TRBD1 as D (5 bases). The CDR3 totals 16 residues. From germline, CDR1 is SGHRS and CDR2 YFSETQ. V was cut by 3 bases and J by 1 base, with 16 bases left in between. The CDR3 reads CASSWGFDGTNTEAFF. DNA of the CDR3: TGCGCCAGCAGCTGGGGGTTTGATGGAACGAACACTGAAGCTTTCTTT.